The text below deals with one TCR beta chain. The sample belongs to a study of T cell changes during pregnancy in multiple sclerosis. The germline CDR1 and CDR2 sequences are WNHNN and SYGVQD (reference sequence). The CDR3 is 14 amino acids. Trimming took 10 bases from V and 9 from J, leaving 19 bases between them. The table came from immunoSEQ multiplex PCR; TCRdb's copy has only in-frame clones and leaves some out. The sample lists some 57,000 clones; 91% were seen once. The specimen comprised CD4+ T cells from peripheral blood mononuclear cells, sampled after pregnancy. The receptor was derived from a female donor in good health, enrolled as a control in a pregnancy study. This chain connects TRBV10-1 to TRBJ1-6, with a weak D call TRBD1 (5 bases). The CDR3 reads CATPTLIRGSPLHF. CDR3 nucleotides: TGCGCCACCCCGACCCTTATTAGGGGTTCACCCCTCCACTTT.